The 25 T cell receptor beta chains presented below share a single source sample, sequenced in a study of cytomegalovirus exposure and HLA in healthy donors. This PCR relied on a set of 60 Vbeta primers and 13 Jbeta primers. The protocol was immunoSEQ multiplex PCR, while the TCRdb copy is restricted to in-frame clones and leaves out a portion. The table shows some 170,000 clones, with roughly 81% occurring only once. Sequenced: PBMCs. These receptors all stem from a young woman in good health and CMV-seropositive.

This clone was observed once. The rearrangement joins TRBV9 to TRBJ1-3; 7 nucleotides agree with TRBD1. Germline V gene sequence: CDR1 SGDLS, CDR2 YYNGEE. The CDR3 length is 15 residues. V was clipped by 0 bases and J by 4 bases; unmatched bases: 4. The CDR3 loop is CASSVDWTGGNTIYF. The DNA of the CDR3 is TGTGCCAGCAGCGTAGACTGGACAGGAGGAAACACCATATATTTT.

The chain carries TRBV13 and TRBJ2-6; D perhaps matches TRBD1 (6 bases). The CDR3 is made up of 18 amino acids. Germline V gene data show CDR1 as PRHDT and CDR2 as FYEKMQ (reference sequence). Trimming left V 5 bases short and J 2 bases short, with 19 bases between. CDR3 sequence reads: CASSPRDTPYPGANVLTF. The CDR3 DNA sequence: TGTGCCAGCAGCCCGAGGGACACCCCCTACCCTGGGGCCAACGTCCTGACTTTC.

The rearrangement links TRBV7-2 to TRBJ2-5, with D unclear. The ends were cut back, 2 bases at V and 5 bases at J, with 6 bases in the middle. Per the germline V gene, CDR1 is SGHTA and CDR2 is FQGNSA. The CDR3 has 12 amino acids. The CDR3 here is CASSLTEETQYF. The CDR3 region has the DNA TGTGCCAGCAGCTTAACCGAGGAGACCCAGTACTTC.

This clone was seen a few times. The genes are TRBV4-2 and TRBJ2-3; 10 nucleotides align to TRBD2. This CDR3 comprises 16 residues. The germline gives CDR1 LGHNA, CDR2 YNFKEQ. After removal of 3 bases from V and 8 bases from J, the junction contained 11 bases not matched to a gene. This CDR3 is CASSQGISGGLGTQYF. The CDR3, as DNA: TGTGCCAGCAGCCAGGGAATTAGCGGGGGGTTAGGTACGCAGTATTTT.

This clone is judged medium-sized. This sequence joins TRBV6-6 and TRBJ1-6; TRBD1 matches at 10 bases. V lost 0 bases and J lost 8; bases outside the gene matches: 4. Germline V gene data show CDR1 as MNHNY and CDR2 as SVGAGI (reference sequence). This CDR3 contains 16 residues. In nucleotides, the CDR3 is TGTGCCAGCAGTTACTCGACAGGGGGCGTTTATTCACCCCTCCACTTT. Translating gives CASSYSTGGVYSPLHF.

This chain joins TRBV7-6 and TRBJ1-6, with a possible D match to TRBD1 (5 bases). Germline CDR1 and CDR2: SGHVS and FNYEAQ. The CDR3 is 15 residues long. With 1 base removed from V and 13 bases from J, the gap between germline ends came to 17 bases. The CDR3 region is CASSLGSTATHPLHF. The CDR3 DNA follows: TGTGCCAGCAGCTTAGGGTCGACAGCTACCCACCCCCTCCACTTT.

The chain combines TRBV4-2 with TRBJ1-5, with 12 bases matching TRBD1. CDR3 size: 15 residues. The germline V gene encodes CDR1 LGHNA and CDR2 YNFKEQ. V shed 3 bases and J 7 bases; nucleotides not matched to a gene: 4. CDR3 sequence: CASSQGQGARQPQHF. The CDR3 nucleotides read TGTGCCAGCAGCCAGGGACAGGGGGCTAGGCAGCCCCAGCATTTT.

A few counts support this clone. The chain has TRBV4-3 and TRBJ1-1; D perhaps matches TRBD1 (5 bases). The CDR3 is 16 residues long. Germline loops: CDR1 LGHNA, CDR2 YSLEER. V was shortened by 4 bases and J by 3 bases, with 18 bases between the two germline ends. The CDR3 DNA sequence: TGCGCCAGCAGCCGACAGCCCGGGGGATGGGACACTGAAGCTTTCTTT. This sequence encodes CASSRQPGGWDTEAFF.

J is TRBJ2-5 and V is TRBV11-2; no clear D gene. The J call may be in error: the DNA end matches TRBJ2-7 better. Per germline, CDR1 SGHAT and CDR2 FQNNGV. CDR3 size: 14 residues. The CDR3 reads CASTEFIRRDEQYF. As DNA, the CDR3 is TGTGCCAGCACCGAGTTCATCCGGAGAGACGAGCAGTACTTC.

A single count supports this clone. CDR3 protein: CASSPGRNNYGYTF. CDR3 DNA sequence: TGTGCCAGCAGCCCGGGGAGGAACAACTATGGCTACACCTTC. The chain has TRBV6-6 and TRBJ1-2; D gene unclear. Looked up from germline, CDR1 is MNHNY and CDR2 is SVGAGI (reference sequence). Trimming removed 6 bases from V and 2 bases from J, with 13 bases in between. The CDR3 totals 14 residues.

The genes are TRBV5-1 and TRBJ2-7; 9 bases are a match to TRBD1. After removal of 4 bases from V and 4 bases from J, the junction contained 9 bases not matched to a gene. The CDR3 is 15 residues long. Germline V gene lookup returns CDR1 SGHRS and CDR2 YFSETQ. The CDR3 is CASSTSGTGSYEQYF. The CDR3, as DNA: TGCGCCAGCAGCACCTCCGGGACAGGGTCATACGAGCAGTACTTC.

V is TRBV7-6 and J is TRBJ2-5; 12 positions agree with TRBD2. Trimming took 1 base from V and 5 from J; bases not matched to a gene: 11. The CDR3 has 18 residues. The germline CDR1 and CDR2 sequences are SGHVS and FNYEAQ. CDR3 loop: CASSLGSPSGGAWETQYF. The CDR3 DNA reads TGTGCCAGCAGCTTAGGGTCTCCTAGCGGGGGGGCCTGGGAGACCCAGTACTTC.

The chain recombines TRBV4-2 with TRBJ1-1; a weak D match, TRBD1 (5 bases). CDR1 and CDR2 from the germline V gene are LGHNA and YNFKEQ. Trimming left V 2 bases short and J 10 bases short, with 17 bases between. The CDR3 is made up of 14 amino acids. CDR3 sequence: CASSQTREGRVAFF. The CDR3 nucleotides are TGTGCCAGCAGCCAAACCAGGGAGGGGAGAGTAGCTTTCTTT.

The chain couples TRBV6-5 to TRBJ2-3; D gene unclear. The CDR3 is 13 residues long. V was trimmed by 7 bases and J by 2 bases, leaving 10 bases between them. CDR1 and CDR2 from the germline V gene are MNHEY and SVGAGI. For the CDR3, the DNA is TGTGCCAGCAACCGACAAATCACAGATACGCAGTATTTT. It encodes CASNRQITDTQYF.

The chain recombines TRBV5-1 with TRBJ2-7; 8 nucleotides align to TRBD1. Unmatched junction bases numbered 14, after V lost 6 bases and J lost 0 bases. Germline values: CDR1 SGHRS, CDR2 YFSETQ. This CDR3 has 17 residues. The CDR3 bases are TGCGCCAGCAAATTGTCGGCCGGGACAGGTAACTCCTACGAGCAGTACTTC. This gives the protein CASKLSAGTGNSYEQYF.

This clone was found once. This sequence joins TRBV7-9 and TRBJ1-2, with 10 bases aligning to TRBD1. The V gene's germline CDR1 is SEHNR and CDR2 FQNEAQ (reference sequence). Losses at the gene ends were 4 bases for V and 8 bases for J; bases not matched to a gene: 10. The CDR3 is 15 residues long. CDR3 protein: CASSSTGGDVLGYTF. In DNA, the CDR3 is TGTGCCAGCAGCTCGACAGGGGGCGATGTTCTAGGCTACACCTTC.

The rearrangement joins TRBV19 to TRBJ1-5; D uncertain. The CDR3 has 16 amino acids. Trimming removed 4 bases at V and 2 bases at J, with 15 bases between. CDR1 is LNHDA, CDR2 SQIVND, per germline (reference sequence). CDR3 amino acids: CASSSLIIGGNQPQHF. CDR3 coding DNA: TGTGCCAGTAGTAGTTTAATAATCGGAGGCAATCAGCCCCAGCATTTT.

The CDR3 coding sequence is TGTGCCAGCCGACACAGGGATTACGGGACCCAGTACTTC. Protein: CASRHRDYGTQYF. The rearrangement uses TRBV14 and TRBJ2-5; D is perhaps TRBD1 (6 bases). The CDR3 is 13 amino acids. Trimming removed 8 bases from V and 7 bases from J, with 17 bases in between. Per germline, CDR1 SGHDN and CDR2 FVKESK. The whole variable domain, filled in from reference TRBV14 and TRBJ2-5, reads EAGVTQFPSHSVIEKGQTVTLRCDPISGHDNLYWYRRVMGKEIKFLLHFVKESKQDESGMPNNRFLAERTGGTYSTLKVQPAELEDSGVYFCASRHRDYGTQYFGPGTRLLVL.

The chain employs TRBV4-2 and TRBJ1-3; D gene unclear. V lost 6 bases, J lost 0 bases, and 3 bases lay in between. Germline V gene sequence: CDR1 LGHNA, CDR2 YNFKEQ. The CDR3 has 12 amino acids. CDR3: CASRSSGNTIYF. CDR3 coding DNA: TGTGCCAGCAGGAGCTCTGGAAACACCATATATTTT.

This sequence joins TRBV2 and TRBJ2-2; D unresolved. CDR3 length: 14 residues. Germline V CDR1 and CDR2: SNHLY, FYNNEI. Trimming took off 0 bases at V and 7 bases at J, with 9 bases between the two ends. The CDR3 sequence is CASSEALAIGELFF. The CDR3 DNA reads TGTGCCAGCAGTGAAGCATTAGCCATCGGGGAGCTGTTTTTT. Full variable domain (remainder filled in from reference TRBV2 and TRBJ2-2): EPEVTQTPSHQVTQMGQEVILRCVPISNHLYFYWYRQILGQKVEFLVSFYNNEISEKSEIFDDQFSVERPDGSNFTLKIRSTKLEDSAMYFCASSEALAIGELFFGEGSRLTVL.

The rearrangement uses TRBV6-5 and TRBJ1-1, with unresolved D. V was clipped by 4 bases and J by 5 bases, with 14 bases between them. CDR1 and CDR2 from the germline V gene are MNHEY and SVGAGI. The CDR3 runs to 14 residues. The CDR3 spells CASSWSKAGTEAFF. The CDR3 nucleotides are TGTGCCAGCAGTTGGAGTAAGGCGGGAACTGAAGCTTTCTTT.

The V call is TRBV5-6, the J call TRBJ1-1; D gene unclear. The CDR3 contains 14 residues. Trimming shortened V by 0 bases and J by 1 base, and 7 bases separated the two germline ends. The V gene's germline CDR1 is SGHDT and CDR2 YYEEEE. The CDR3 DNA reads as TGTGCCAGCAGCTTGGCCACGGGGAACACTGAAGCTTTCTTT. Translated: CASSLATGNTEAFF. Full variable domain (rest looked up from reference TRBV5-6 and TRBJ1-1): DAGVTQSPTHLIKTRGQQVTLRCSPKSGHDTVSWYQQALGQGPQFIFQYYEEEERQRGNFPDRFSGHQFPNYSSELNVNALLLGDSALYLCASSLATGNTEAFFGQGTRLTVV.

The chain employs TRBV19 and TRBJ2-5; TRBD2 agrees at 7 bases. Germline CDR1 and CDR2: LNHDA and SQIVND (reference sequence). The ends lost 4 bases at V and 5 bases at J; junction bases unmatched: 7. This CDR3 region has 14 residues. CDR3 sequence (DNA): TGTGCCAGTAGTACGACTAGCCGAAGGGAGACCCAGTACTTC. Encoded protein: CASSTTSRRETQYF.

The chain employs TRBV7-9 and TRBJ1-5; 8 nucleotides align to TRBD1. V trimming: 5 bases; J trimming: 6 bases; junction bases outside the gene matches: 0. The germline V gene has CDR1 SEHNR and CDR2 FQNEAQ (reference sequence). The CDR3 runs to 12 residues. CDR3 sequence reads: CASSGQGQPQHF. The CDR3 DNA is TGTGCCAGCAGCGGACAGGGTCAGCCCCAGCATTTT.

This chain connects TRBV30 to TRBJ1-2, with 7 bases matching TRBD1. V was pared by 4 bases and J by 7 bases, with 3 bases of the junction left unmatched. There are 11 residues in the CDR3. The germline V gene has CDR1 GTSNPN and CDR2 SVGIG (reference sequence). The CDR3 reads CAWTPGGGYTF. For the CDR3, the DNA is TGTGCCTGGACCCCAGGGGGTGGCTACACCTTC. Variable domain in full (rest from reference TRBV30 and TRBJ1-2): SQTIHQWPATLVQPVGSPLSLECTVEGTSNPNLYWYRQAAGRGLQLLFYSVGIGQISSEVPQNLSASRPQDRQFILSSKKLLLSDSGFYLCAWTPGGGYTFGSGTRLTVV.